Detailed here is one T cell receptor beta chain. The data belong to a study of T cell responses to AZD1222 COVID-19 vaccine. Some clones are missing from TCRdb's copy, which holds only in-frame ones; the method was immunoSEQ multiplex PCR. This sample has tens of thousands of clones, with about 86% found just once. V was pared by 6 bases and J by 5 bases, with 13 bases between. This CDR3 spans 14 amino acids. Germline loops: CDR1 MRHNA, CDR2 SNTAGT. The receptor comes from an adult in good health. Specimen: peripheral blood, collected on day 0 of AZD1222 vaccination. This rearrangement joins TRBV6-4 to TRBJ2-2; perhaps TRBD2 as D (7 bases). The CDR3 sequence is CASSPEGGTGELFF. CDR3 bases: TGTGCCAGCAGCCCGGAGGGGGGGACCGGGGAGCTGTTTTTT.